This T cell receptor beta chain was sequenced in a study of T cells in Graves' hyperthyroidism and ophthalmopathy. Patients were excluded for uncontrolled infection, other autoimmune disease, pregnancy or lactation. This clonotype was seen ten or more times. Its antigen is still unknown. An end of the junction differs from the germline gene, which may be a read error. Study-wide results and limits: Through a model of 13 V-J features, ophthalmopathy was separated from stable hyperthyroidism. Blood also contained most expanded thyroid clonotypes above 0.001.

TCR beta CDR3 region amplification was performed from RNA transcripts. With the HTBI primer set, the TCR CDR3 went through a first round of RT-PCR. One entry per CDR3 protein, called by TCRdb with MiXCR from the multiplex PCR reads. This table has about 680,000 distinct CDR3 sequences, just over 35% appearing once. CDR3 length: 14 amino acids. The V gene's germline CDR1 is SGHRS and CDR2 YFSETQ. Sequenced input: blood. The chain links TRBV5-1 to TRBJ2-2; D is perhaps TRBD2 (5 bases). The origin of this receptor is a woman aged 40 to 50 with Graves' hyperthyroidism. The DNA for the CDR3 is TGTGCCAGCAGCTTAGATCGGGGAACCGGGGAGCTGTTTTTT. This encodes CASSLDRGTGELFF.